The 24 T cell receptor beta chains presented below share a single source sample, sequenced in a study of technical replicates of blood from several donors. The method was immunoSEQ multiplex PCR; TCRdb's version includes in-frame clones alone and lacks a portion of them. Counted here are some 78,000 clones, over 85% occurring once; the ten biggest clones make up 0.26%. The sequencing input was T cells isolated from PBMCs. The receptors shown here come from a human donor in good health.

The chain uses TRBV19 and TRBJ1-2; maybe TRBD1 (5 bases). Trimming removed 3 bases from V and 7 bases from J, with 15 bases in between. Germline V CDR1 and CDR2: LNHDA, SQIVND (reference sequence). This CDR3 region has 14 residues. CDR3 nucleotides: TGTGCCAGTAGTATTGGGGGGGGGAGCTTTGGCTACACCTTC. It codes for CASSIGGGSFGYTF.

This rearrangement joins TRBV27 to TRBJ2-5; D gene uncertain. Germline loops: CDR1 MNHEY, CDR2 SMNVEV (reference sequence). This CDR3 comprises 13 residues. With 3 bases removed from V and 2 bases from J, the gap between germline ends came to 7 bases. In DNA, the CDR3 is TGTGCCAGCAGTTTCCACTGGCAAGAGACCCAGTACTTC. Encoded protein: CASSFHWQETQYF.

CDR3 loop: CASSLNSGYTGELFF. CDR3 nucleotide sequence: TGTGCCAGCAGCTTAAATAGCGGGTACACCGGGGAGCTGTTTTTT. V usage is TRBV7-2 and J usage is TRBJ2-2; 7 bases are shared with TRBD2. Germline CDR1 SGHTA, CDR2 FQGNSA. The CDR3 runs 15 residues. V gave up 2 bases and J gave up 3 bases; unmatched junction bases: 3. Looking up the rest from reference TRBV7-2 and TRBJ2-2 gives the full variable domain: GAGVSQSPSNKVTEKGKDVELRCDPISGHTALYWYRQSLGQGLEFLIYFQGNSAPDKSGLPSDRFSAERTGGSVSTLTIQRTQQEDSAVYLCASSLNSGYTGELFFGEGSRLTVL.

The V call is TRBV18, the J call TRBJ2-7; D is ambiguous. V lost 10 bases and J 5 bases, leaving 18 bases between the germline ends. Per germline, CDR1 KGHSH and CDR2 LQKENI. This CDR3 has 13 amino acids. The CDR3 protein is CATSGGVQNEQYF. The CDR3 nucleotides read TGTGCCACATCGGGTGGAGTGCAGAACGAGCAGTACTTC. The full variable domain, with the rest looked up from reference TRBV18 and TRBJ2-7, is NAGVMQNPRHLVRRRGQEARLRCSPMKGHSHVYWYRQLPEEGLKFMVYLQKENIIDESGMPKERFSAEFPKEGPSILRIQQVVRGDSAAYFCATSGGVQNEQYFGPGTRLTVT.

The J gene is TRBJ1-1, the V gene TRBV29-1; the D gene is possibly TRBD1 (6 bases). Germline V CDR1 and CDR2: SQVTM, ANQGSEA. The CDR3 runs to 12 residues. Trimming removed 6 bases from V and 5 bases from J, with 13 bases in between. This CDR3 is CSVSSRGTEAFF. The DNA for the CDR3 is TGCAGCGTCTCGTCCAGGGGTACTGAAGCTTTCTTT.

The chain joins TRBV6-6 to TRBJ2-1, with TRBD2 identical over 7 bases. Trimming at V came to 2 bases and at J to 6 bases, leaving 4 bases not matched to a gene. Germline assignment: CDR1 MNHNY and CDR2 SVGAGI (reference sequence). There are 14 residues in the CDR3. The CDR3 nucleotides are TGTGCCAGCAGTTACGAGTGGGGGGGCAATGAGCAGTTCTTC. Its protein product is CASSYEWGGNEQFF.

This rearrangement joins TRBV7-6 to TRBJ2-5, with D perhaps TRBD2 (7 bases). V was clipped by 8 bases and J by 3 bases, with 25 bases between them. The CDR3 loop spans 17 amino acids. CDR1 SGHVS and CDR2 FNYEAQ come from the germline V gene. CDR3 amino acids: CASSPFLRGRVKETQYF. The CDR3, as DNA: TGTGCCAGCTCCCCTTTCTTGAGGGGGAGGGTCAAAGAGACCCAGTACTTC.

CDR3 DNA sequence: TGTGCCACCAGCAGAGGTGGGCGGGGCAATGAGCAGTTCTTC. It codes for CATSRGGRGNEQFF. The chain has TRBV15 and TRBJ2-1, with D possibly matching TRBD2 (6 bases). This CDR3 spans 14 amino acids. V dropped 1 base and J dropped 6 bases, with 10 bases sitting between them. CDR1 is LNHNV and CDR2 is YYDKDF in the germline V gene (reference sequence).

The gene calls are TRBV6-6 and TRBJ1-5, with 7 nucleotides matching TRBD1. Germline CDR1 reads MNHNY; CDR2 reads SVGAGI (reference sequence). J gave up 6 bases and V 7 bases, and 6 bases lay outside the gene matches. This CDR3 comprises 13 residues. The CDR3 loop is CASTQGVAQPQHF. The CDR3 DNA reads as TGTGCCAGCACCCAGGGGGTTGCTCAGCCCCAGCATTTT.

This clone was recorded a few times. This chain connects TRBV11-2 to TRBJ1-1; D is possibly TRBD1 (5 bases). Germline V gives CDR1 SGHAT, CDR2 FQNNGV. V was cut by 9 bases and J by 7 bases, with 21 bases left in between. CDR3 length equals 14 residues. For the CDR3, the DNA is TGTGCCAGTCATGACCCGGGACTCCCATTTGAAGCTTTCTTT. Translation gives CASHDPGLPFEAFF.

The rearrangement joins TRBV5-1 to TRBJ2-3; 15 nucleotides align to TRBD2. The germline V gene has CDR1 SGHRS and CDR2 YFSETQ. The CDR3 has 18 residues. Germline trimming cut 6 bases from V and 1 base from J; bases unmatched to any gene: 9. CDR3 sequence reads: CASNQGLAGGQRTDTQYF. Written as DNA, the CDR3 is TGCGCCAGCAACCAAGGACTAGCGGGGGGGCAACGCACAGATACGCAGTATTTT.

The J gene is TRBJ2-7, the V gene TRBV5-4, with a tentative D call TRBD2 (6 bases). Trimming removed 4 bases from V and 5 bases from J, with 16 bases in between. CDR3 size: 14 residues. Germline lookup yields CDR1 SGHNT and CDR2 YYREEE (reference sequence). The CDR3 sequence is CASSLALGSHEQYF. The CDR3 coding sequence is TGTGCCAGCAGCCTAGCTCTCGGGAGCCACGAGCAGTACTTC.

The rearrangement joins TRBV10-3 to TRBJ1-4; the D is unclear. The germline gives CDR1 ENHRY, CDR2 SYGVKD. The CDR3 is made up of 13 amino acids. V was shortened by 3 bases and J by 6 bases, with 8 bases between the two germline ends. For the CDR3, the DNA is TGTGCCATCAGTGATACCGGGGATGAAAAACTGTTTTTT. It translates to CAISDTGDEKLFF.

V usage is TRBV6-1 and J usage is TRBJ2-3; D is unresolved. V shed 6 bases and J shed 3 bases, with 16 bases lying between them. Looked up from germline, CDR1 is MNHNS and CDR2 is SASEGT. The CDR3 is 15 residues long. The CDR3 is CASRSSLLSTDTQYF. CDR3 DNA: TGTGCCAGCAGGTCTAGTCTCTTGTCAACAGATACGCAGTATTTT.

CDR3 sequence reads: CASSVARGRGSGVPHNEQFF. The CDR3 nucleotides read TGTGCCAGCAGCGTAGCTAGAGGCAGGGGAAGCGGGGTTCCCCACAATGAGCAGTTCTTC. V is TRBV9 and J is TRBJ2-1; possible D gene TRBD2, 7 bases. V lost 0 bases, J lost 5 bases, and 27 bases lay in between. The CDR3 sequence is 20 residues long. Germline CDR1 reads SGDLS; CDR2 reads YYNGEE.

The J gene is TRBJ2-3, the V gene TRBV5-6, with TRBD1 matching 8 bases. Germline CDR1 and CDR2: SGHDT and YYEEEE. CDR3 length: 19 amino acids. V shed 1 base and J 2 bases; nucleotides not matched to a gene: 15. The CDR3 DNA reads as TGTGCCAGCAGCTTGTATGTCTCTTTGGGACAGGTAAACACAGATACGCAGTATTTT. Translating gives CASSLYVSLGQVNTDTQYF. Supplemented by reference TRBV5-6 and TRBJ2-3, the full variable domain reads DAGVTQSPTHLIKTRGQQVTLRCSPKSGHDTVSWYQQALGQGPQFIFQYYEEEERQRGNFPDRFSGHQFPNYSSELNVNALLLGDSALYLCASSLYVSLGQVNTDTQYFGPGTRLTVL.

The chain joins TRBV14 to TRBJ2-3; 9 bases map to TRBD1. CDR1 is SGHDN, CDR2 FVKESK, per germline. Unmatched junction bases numbered 7, after V lost 4 bases and J lost 2 bases. There are 16 residues in the CDR3. The DNA for the CDR3 is TGTGCCAGCAGCCCTCGGGACAGGGCAAACACAGATACGCAGTATTTT. Translated, it gives CASSPRDRANTDTQYF.

The chain couples TRBV6-5 to TRBJ1-1; 9 nucleotides align to TRBD1. Germline V gene sequence: CDR1 MNHEY, CDR2 SVGAGI. The length of the CDR3 is 11 residues. V was pared by 5 bases and J by 11 bases, with 3 bases of the junction left unmatched. CDR3 sequence reads: CASSRQGDAFF. In nucleotides, the CDR3 is TGTGCCAGCAGTAGACAGGGGGACGCTTTCTTT.

This clone was observed once. The chain is built from TRBV27 and TRBJ1-2; 8 bases map to TRBD1. Germline CDR1 is MNHEY and CDR2 is SMNVEV (reference sequence). CDR3 size: 15 residues. Losses at the gene ends were 5 bases for V and 6 bases for J; bases not matched to a gene: 11. DNA for the CDR3: TGTGCCAGCAGTCTGACAGGGGCCGAGGATCATGGCTACACCTTC. It yields the protein CASSLTGAEDHGYTF.

The chain couples TRBV5-5 to TRBJ2-3; 15 bases are shared with TRBD2. V lost 3 bases, J lost 6 bases, and 5 bases stayed unmatched. Germline assignment: CDR1 SGHKS and CDR2 YYEKEE (reference sequence). This CDR3 region has 16 residues. The CDR3 is CASSSWTSGGADTQYF. The DNA for the CDR3 is TGTGCCAGCAGCTCCTGGACTAGCGGGGGGGCGGATACGCAGTATTTT.

The J gene is TRBJ2-1, the V gene TRBV27, with 7 bases aligning to TRBD2. V lost 3 bases and J lost 2; bases outside the gene matches: 19. Germline values: CDR1 MNHEY, CDR2 SMNVEV (reference sequence). The CDR3 runs 20 residues. CDR3 amino acids: CASSLRPPNLLAKTYNEQFF. The CDR3 DNA follows: TGTGCCAGCAGTTTGCGACCCCCAAACTTACTAGCGAAGACCTACAATGAGCAGTTCTTC.

The chain combines TRBV27 with TRBJ1-2; 7 bases are shared with TRBD1. CDR1 and CDR2 (germline): MNHEY, SMNVEV (reference sequence). The CDR3 is 16 residues long. J was trimmed by 3 bases and V by 1 base; bases with no gene match: 8. Here the CDR3 reads CASSLLGRGSYYGYTF. CDR3 bases: TGTGCCAGCAGTTTATTGGGCAGGGGGTCCTACTATGGCTACACCTTC.

This clone was picked up one time. The V and J genes are TRBV21-1 and TRBJ1-5; TRBD1 is taken as the D call from the table, unchecked against the DNA. TRBV21-1 is annotated as a pseudogene. The CDR3 sequence is 16 residues long. The CDR3 DNA reads as TGTGCCAGCAGCAAAGGAACAGGGTGCCCCAATCAGCCCCAGCATTTT. The encoded protein is CASSKGTGCPNQPQHF.

The V call is TRBV7-8, the J call TRBJ1-2, with D unclear. CDR1 and CDR2 from the germline V gene are SGHVS and FQNEAQ. V was cut by 5 bases and J by 0 bases, with 16 bases left in between. This CDR3 has 16 amino acids. This chain's CDR3 is CASSARRISPNYGYTF. The CDR3 bases are TGTGCCAGCAGCGCTAGACGGATTTCCCCTAACTATGGCTACACCTTC.